This T cell receptor beta chain emerged from a study of T cell responses to AZD1222 COVID-19 vaccine. Trimming removed 2 bases at V and 0 bases at J, with 8 bases between. This CDR3 spans 14 amino acids. In germline, CDR1 is MNHEY, CDR2 SVGAGI. Study outcomes and limitations: CD4 TCRs covered the whole spike, strongest at regions 160-218 and 743-854.

The data were produced by immunoSEQ multiplex PCR, yet TCRdb's version contains in-frame clones alone and is incomplete. The sample lists some 170,000 clones, about 91% occurring once. This clone was counted a few times. Antigen unknown. The J gene is TRBJ2-7, the V gene TRBV6-5; TRBD2 might be the D (6 bases). Sequencing was performed on peripheral blood, taken 28 days after the second AZD1222 dose. The TCR comes from an adult who received the AZD1222 COVID-19 vaccine. The CDR3 region is CASSYGGTSYEQYF. The CDR3, as DNA: TGTGCCAGCAGTTACGGGGGGACCTCCTACGAGCAGTACTTC.